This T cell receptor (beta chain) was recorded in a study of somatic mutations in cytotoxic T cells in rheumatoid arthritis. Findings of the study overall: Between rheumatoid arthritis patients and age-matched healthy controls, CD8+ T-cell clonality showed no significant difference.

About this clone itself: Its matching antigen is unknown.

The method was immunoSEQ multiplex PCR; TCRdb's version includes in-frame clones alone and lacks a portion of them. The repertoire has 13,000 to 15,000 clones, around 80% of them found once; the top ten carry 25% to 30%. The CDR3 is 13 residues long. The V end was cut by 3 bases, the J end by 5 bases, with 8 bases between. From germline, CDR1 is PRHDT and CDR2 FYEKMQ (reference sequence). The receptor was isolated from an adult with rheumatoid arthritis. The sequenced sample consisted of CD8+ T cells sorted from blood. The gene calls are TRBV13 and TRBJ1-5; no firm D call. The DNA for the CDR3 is TGTGCCAGCAGCTTTTCGTCCTATCAGCCCCAGCATTTT. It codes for CASSFSSYQPQHF.